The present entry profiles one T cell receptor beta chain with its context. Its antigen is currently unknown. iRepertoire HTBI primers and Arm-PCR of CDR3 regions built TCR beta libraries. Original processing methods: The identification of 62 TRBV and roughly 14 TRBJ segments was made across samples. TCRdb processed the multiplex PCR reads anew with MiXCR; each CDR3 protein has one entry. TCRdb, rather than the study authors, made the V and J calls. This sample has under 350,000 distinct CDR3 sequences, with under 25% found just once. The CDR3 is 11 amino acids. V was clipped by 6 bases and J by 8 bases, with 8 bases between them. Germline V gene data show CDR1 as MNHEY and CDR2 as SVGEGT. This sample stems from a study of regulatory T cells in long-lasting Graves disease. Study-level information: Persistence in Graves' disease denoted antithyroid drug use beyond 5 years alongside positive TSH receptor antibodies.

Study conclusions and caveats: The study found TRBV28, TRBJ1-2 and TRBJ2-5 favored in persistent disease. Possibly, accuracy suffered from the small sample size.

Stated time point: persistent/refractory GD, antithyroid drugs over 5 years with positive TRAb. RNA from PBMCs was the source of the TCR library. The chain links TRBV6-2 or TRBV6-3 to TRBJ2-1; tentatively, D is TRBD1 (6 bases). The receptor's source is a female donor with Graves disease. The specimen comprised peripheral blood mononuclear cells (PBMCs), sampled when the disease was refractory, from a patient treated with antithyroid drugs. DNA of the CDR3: TGTGCCAGCAGCTACAGGGATGAGCAGTTCTTC. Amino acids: CASSYRDEQFF.